This entry lists 24 T cell receptor beta chains sequenced from one sample in a study of blood T cell repertoires in COVID-19. This table comes from immunoSEQ multiplex PCR, and its TCRdb copy is limited to in-frame clones, with some not included. Among more than 80,000 clones listed, about three quarters were seen once. The sample consisted of peripheral blood. The receptors derive from an elderly man with COVID-19, enrolled during active disease.

This clone was seen a few times. V gene TRBV5-4 combines with J gene TRBJ2-2, with 9 bases aligning to TRBD2. Losses at the gene ends were 9 bases for V and 0 bases for J; bases not matched to a gene: 9. Germline V gene lookup returns CDR1 SGHNT and CDR2 YYREEE (reference sequence). The CDR3 is 16 amino acids. The CDR3 here is CATPLASGTNTGELFF. The DNA of the CDR3 is TGTGCCACCCCGTTGGCTAGCGGGACGAACACCGGGGAGCTGTTTTTT.

A few counts support this clone. The rearrangement links TRBV5-1 to TRBJ1-6, with 7 bases fitting TRBD1. Germline-derived CDR1 and CDR2 are SGHRS and YFSETQ. The CDR3 has 16 amino acids. With V trimmed by 2 bases and J by 7 bases, 9 bases remained unmatched. In DNA form, the CDR3 reads TGCGCCAGCAGCTTCGAGGGGGCTTGGGTGAATTCACCCCTCCACTTT. Residues: CASSFEGAWVNSPLHF.

This clone came up a few times. The rearrangement joins TRBV6-2 or TRBV6-3 to TRBJ2-7; 9 bases align to TRBD2. This CDR3 spans 15 amino acids. Germline assignment: CDR1 MNHEY and CDR2 SVGEGT. The V gene end was trimmed by 6 bases and the J gene end by 0 bases; junction bases not matched to a gene: 6. The CDR3 region has the DNA TGTGCCAGCAGCGACGGGACTAGCAGCTCCTACGAGCAGTACTTC. It translates to CASSDGTSSSYEQYF.

The chain recombines TRBV5-1 with TRBJ1-1; 9 nucleotides match TRBD1. Germline values: CDR1 SGHRS, CDR2 YFSETQ. This CDR3 comprises 16 residues. V was pared by 0 bases and J by 3 bases, with 6 bases of the junction left unmatched. The CDR3 reads CASSLGDRAMHTEAFF. CDR3 nucleotides: TGCGCCAGCAGCTTGGGGGACAGGGCGATGCACACTGAAGCTTTCTTT.

J is TRBJ2-1 and V is TRBV5-1, with D perhaps matching TRBD1 (6 bases). CDR3 length: 14 residues. Looked up from germline, CDR1 is SGHRS and CDR2 is YFSETQ. Trimming removed 4 bases at V and 7 bases at J, with 15 bases between. CDR3 protein: CASSRDIPGNEQFF. In DNA, the CDR3 is TGCGCCAGCAGCCGGGACATCCCCGGGAATGAGCAGTTCTTC.

V and J are TRBV3-1 (or the pseudogene TRBV3-2) and TRBJ2-5; 14 bases agree with TRBD2. Germline-derived CDR1 and CDR2 are LGHDT and YNNKEL (reference sequence). The CDR3 runs 17 residues. Trimming at V came to 4 bases and at J to 5 bases, leaving 9 bases not matched to a gene. CDR3 residues: CASSPPPRTSGRETQYF. The CDR3 bases are TGTGCCAGCAGCCCGCCCCCTCGGACTAGCGGGAGGGAGACCCAGTACTTC.

This clone was observed a handful of times. V and J are TRBV6-5 and TRBJ2-1, with D possibly being TRBD2 (6 bases). CDR3 length equals 15 residues. V was cut by 6 bases and J by 10 bases, with 22 bases left in between. CDR1 is MNHEY, CDR2 SVGAGI, per germline. CDR3 amino acids: CASRRRGPGAGEQFF. DNA for the CDR3: TGTGCCAGCAGGAGGAGGGGCCCTGGAGCGGGCGAGCAGTTCTTC.

DNA of the CDR3: TGTGCCAGCAGGGCTGAGGGGACAGGGGTCTATGGCTACACCTTC. It codes for CASRAEGTGVYGYTF. V is TRBV5-4 and J is TRBJ1-2; 10 bases align to TRBD1. This CDR3 contains 15 residues. CDR1 is SGHNT, CDR2 YYREEE, per germline (reference sequence). V shed 5 bases, J shed 4 bases, and the junction held 8 bases outside the gene matches.

CDR3: CASSTLTGGIPYQPQHF. The CDR3 region has the DNA TGTGCCAGTAGTACCTTGACAGGGGGCATCCCCTATCAGCCCCAGCATTTT. The V call is TRBV19, the J call TRBJ1-5; TRBD1 matches at 10 bases. The trim removed 4 bases at V and 5 bases at J, leaving 11 bases unmatched. CDR1 is LNHDA and CDR2 is SQIVND in the germline V gene (reference sequence). This CDR3 contains 17 residues.

The chain combines TRBV18 with TRBJ2-7; TRBD1 might be the D (5 bases). Trimming took 2 bases from V and 2 from J, leaving 13 bases between them. This CDR3 is 15 amino acids long. CDR1 and CDR2 (germline): KGHSH, LQKENI. The CDR3 sequence is CASSPSRQGTYEQYF. CDR3 sequence (DNA): TGTGCCAGCTCACCATCAAGGCAGGGTACCTACGAGCAGTACTTC.

The chain is built from TRBV10-3 and TRBJ2-2, with a weak D call TRBD1 (5 bases). This CDR3 is 14 amino acids long. In germline, CDR1 is ENHRY, CDR2 SYGVKD. V was clipped by 5 bases and J by 1 base, with 8 bases between them. CDR3: CAISLDRNTGELFF. CDR3 coding DNA: TGTGCCATCAGTCTTGACAGGAACACCGGGGAGCTGTTTTTT.

This clone was observed a handful of times. J is TRBJ2-1 and V is TRBV28, with 16 bases aligning to TRBD2. The germline V gene has CDR1 MDHEN and CDR2 SYDVKM. The CDR3 loop spans 18 amino acids. Germline trimming cut 6 bases from V and 4 bases from J; bases unmatched to any gene: 9. The CDR3 DNA sequence: TGTGCCAGCAGCCCGGGACTAGCGGGAGGGAGGATTTACAATGAGCAGTTCTTC. Amino acid sequence: CASSPGLAGGRIYNEQFF.

This clone was observed a single time. The chain is built from TRBV4-1 and TRBJ2-7; 7 nucleotides line up with TRBD2. J was trimmed by 0 bases and V by 0 bases; bases with no gene match: 5. The CDR3 loop spans 16 amino acids. Germline V lookup: CDR1 MGHRA, CDR2 YSYEKL. The CDR3 coding sequence is TGCGCCAGCAGCCAAGACTCGCGGGGGAGCTCCTACGAGCAGTACTTC. This encodes CASSQDSRGSSYEQYF.

The V gene is TRBV27, the J gene TRBJ2-1; TRBD1 matches 8 bases. With 5 bases clipped from V and 7 bases from J, the junction kept 7 bases outside the gene matches. There are 14 residues in the CDR3. The germline V gene encodes CDR1 MNHEY and CDR2 SMNVEV (reference sequence). The CDR3 here is CASSLGQGSNEQFF. The CDR3 region has the DNA TGTGCCAGCAGTCTCGGACAGGGCTCGAATGAGCAGTTCTTC.

This clone was detected once. Other nucleotide sequences from this sample produce the same CDR3. The chain employs TRBV28 and TRBJ2-1; the D gene is possibly TRBD2 (6 bases). CDR3 length: 19 residues. Germline V lookup: CDR1 MDHEN, CDR2 SYDVKM. V was pared by 6 bases and J by 6 bases, with 30 bases between. Here the CDR3 DNA reads TGTGCCAGCAGCTTTAGGAGCGGGCTTGCTCGTCATAAGGGCAATGAGCAGTTCTTC. This translates into CASSFRSGLARHKGNEQFF.

The CDR3 region has the DNA TGTGCCAGCAGTTTAAGGACAGGTCGGGAGACCCAGTACTTC. Translation: CASSLRTGRETQYF. This rearrangement joins TRBV27 to TRBJ2-5; 7 bases align to TRBD1. Germline V lookup: CDR1 MNHEY, CDR2 SMNVEV (reference sequence). This CDR3 is built from 14 residues. V was pared by 2 bases and J by 5 bases, with 5 bases of the junction left unmatched.

The chain couples TRBV7-2 to TRBJ2-3, with 9 nucleotides matching TRBD2. Germline lookup yields CDR1 SGHTA and CDR2 FQGNSA. V gave up 3 bases and J gave up 10 bases; unmatched junction bases: 11. The CDR3 totals 15 residues. The CDR3 here is CASSFSGRSAKAQYF. In nucleotides, the CDR3 is TGTGCCAGCAGCTTCAGCGGGAGGTCAGCGAAGGCGCAGTATTTT.

This clone has a handful of counts. The rearrangement joins TRBV6-5 to TRBJ1-2, with D perhaps TRBD1 (5 bases). In germline, CDR1 is MNHEY, CDR2 SVGAGI. The CDR3 is made up of 15 amino acids. The V end lost 0 bases, the J end lost 5 bases, and 13 bases lay between the germline ends. As DNA, the CDR3 is TGTGCCAGCAGTTACTCGAGAAGGGGTGTGTATGGCTACACCTTC. It encodes CASSYSRRGVYGYTF.

This chain uses TRBV6-5 with TRBJ1-6, with D perhaps matching TRBD1 (6 bases). The length of the CDR3 is 12 residues. Germline V gene data show CDR1 as MNHEY and CDR2 as SVGAGI. V lost 9 bases and J 7 bases, leaving 10 bases between the germline ends. This CDR3 is CASDQGNSPLHF. The DNA for the CDR3 is TGTGCCAGTGACCAGGGGAATTCACCCCTCCACTTT.

This clone qualifies as medium-sized. CDR3: CASSLVTSGRGEQYF. In DNA, the CDR3 is TGTGCCAGCAGTTTAGTAACTAGCGGGAGAGGCGAGCAGTACTTC. This sequence joins TRBV27 and TRBJ2-7; 11 bases map to TRBD2. Germline CDR1 and CDR2: MNHEY and SMNVEV (reference sequence). V was pared by 2 bases and J by 6 bases, with 6 bases of the junction left unmatched. This CDR3 spans 15 amino acids.

The table lists this clone with a few counts. The chain couples TRBV2 to TRBJ1-1; D gene unclear. Germline CDR1 reads SNHLY; CDR2 reads FYNNEI. V lost 3 bases to trimming and J lost 0 bases, with 14 bases between them. The CDR3 is 16 amino acids. In nucleotides, the CDR3 is TGTGCCAGCAGTGAGCTCGAGGGATTGGTGAACACTGAAGCTTTCTTT. This gives the protein CASSELEGLVNTEAFF. Variable domain in full (rest from reference TRBV2 and TRBJ1-1): EPEVTQTPSHQVTQMGQEVILRCVPISNHLYFYWYRQILGQKVEFLVSFYNNEISEKSEIFDDQFSVERPDGSNFTLKIRSTKLEDSAMYFCASSELEGLVNTEAFFGQGTRLTVV.

The V gene is TRBV28, the J gene TRBJ1-5, with a possible D match to TRBD1 (5 bases). Deletions cut 10 bases from V and 5 bases from J, with 12 bases between. CDR3 length: 12 amino acids. The germline V gene encodes CDR1 MDHEN and CDR2 SYDVKM. As DNA, the CDR3 is TGTGCCATAATGCAGGGCGATCAGCCCCAGCATTTT. Protein sequence: CAIMQGDQPQHF.

The V and J genes are TRBV11-2 and TRBJ1-2, with 10 nucleotides matching TRBD1. The V gene end was trimmed by 0 bases and the J gene end by 2 bases; junction bases not matched to a gene: 6. CDR1 SGHAT and CDR2 FQNNGV come from the germline V gene. The CDR3 has 17 amino acids. CDR3 region: CASSLDGTGEGNYGYTF. Written as DNA, the CDR3 is TGTGCCAGCAGCTTAGACGGGACAGGGGAGGGGAACTATGGCTACACCTTC.

The rearrangement uses TRBV6-5 and TRBJ2-3; D is possibly TRBD1 (7 bases). This CDR3 has 15 amino acids. Deletions cut 5 bases from V and 4 bases from J, with 16 bases between. Looked up from germline, CDR1 is MNHEY and CDR2 is SVGAGI. This chain's CDR3 is CASSIQGTGADTQYF. CDR3 in DNA: TGTGCCAGCAGTATACAGGGGACGGGAGCAGATACGCAGTATTTT.